A selection of T cell receptor beta chains follows, all from one sample in a study of T cell repertoires in cytomegalovirus infection. Their specific antigens are unknown. In TCRdb, the reads were re-called with MiXCR into one record per CDR3 protein. The sample includes tens of thousands of distinct CDR3 sequences, under 30% of them seen just once. Here the sequenced sample was CD8+ T cells from cultured PBMCs, taken from culture after CMV antigen stimulation. The receptor source for this set is a human donor in good health (CMV status not recorded). Some clones in this sample may be carry-over from other donors' samples. The CDR3 runs from the conserved cysteine through the conserved F or W. Not all rows give a size; the values are once, few, many and, for expanded clones, a class.

>many|TRBV11-2|TRBJ2-1|13
CASSSTSYIEQFF
>few|TRBV24-1|TRBJ2-3|17
CATSASWGDSNTDTQYF
>many|TRBV12-3/TRBV12-4|TRBJ2-3|16
CASYPAGGRRSNTQYF
>NA|TRBV20-1|TRBJ2-7|14
CSARTGQSSYEQYF
>NA|TRBV6-1|TRBJ2-1|15
CASSPGLWTSGSKFF
>NA|TRBV11-2|TRBJ2-7|16
CASSLFGTGFSYEQYF
>NA|TRBV12-5|TRBJ1-1|13
CASGLVPEGEAFF
>NA|TRBV19|TRBJ2-2|10
CASAAGELVF
>NA|TRBV30|TRBJ2-5|15
CAWRLGYRGMETQYF
>NA|TRBV19|TRBJ2-3|14
CASSIVSGQQTQYF
>NA|TRBV20-1|TRBJ2-7|17
CSARDRNPSSLNYEQYF
>few|TRBV20-1|TRBJ2-4|15
CSARSYDLAKNIQYF
>NA|TRBV24-1|TRBJ2-5|13
CATSDGTVETQYF
>NA|TRBV10-3|TRBJ1-1|15
CAISESEGVNTEAFF
>NA|TRBV27|TRBJ1-1|15
CASSLLPGQGVGAFF
>NA|TRBV6-2/TRBV6-3|TRBJ1-1|13
CASSTGTNTEAFF
>NA|TRBV18|TRBJ1-6|16
CASSPRDRSSNSPLHF
>NA|TRBV30|TRBJ1-3|12
CAWKAAGNTIYF
>NA|TRBV7-3|TRBJ2-2|17
CASSLTPGSGSIRELFF
>few|TRBV12-5|TRBJ2-2|16
CASGPQERELTGELFF
>NA|TRBV4-1|TRBJ2-3|19
CASSHPAGTSGPCTDTQYF
>NA|TRBV6-6|TRBJ1-6|16
CASRLRGPIYNSPLHF
>NA|TRBV29-1|TRBJ2-3|12
CSVATSADTQYF
>NA|TRBV28|TRBJ2-7|15
CASSLQGQGAYEQYF
>few|TRBV18|TRBJ2-4|17
CASSLGGILSAKNIQYF
>many|TRBV7-8|TRBJ2-7|16
CASSRSRDLGAYEQYF
>NA|TRBV14|TRBJ2-1|12
CASRTSGQRQFF
>few|TRBV12-3/TRBV12-4|TRBJ2-7|19
CASSLAYAVSGRLSYEQYF
>few|TRBV7-9|TRBJ2-7|13
CASIPAAGYEQYF
>NA|TRBV4-3|TRBJ2-7|13
CASSQIFGYEQYF
>few|TRBV12-3/TRBV12-4|TRBJ2-3|14
CASSLRGGKIEQYF
>NA|TRBV6-2/TRBV6-3|TRBJ1-5|17
CASSYSVQGMGNQPQHF
>NA|TRBV6-2/TRBV6-3|TRBJ1-1|13
CASSWDRMTEAFF
>NA|TRBV20-1|TRBJ1-6|13
CSAQGSYNSPLHF
>NA|TRBV10-3|TRBJ2-5|17
CAISEVAQAGAGETQYF
>few|TRBV7-9|TRBJ1-4|14
CASSPSGGNEKLFF
>many|TRBV6-6|TRBJ1-5|15
CASSYSTADNQPQHF
>many|TRBV7-9|TRBJ2-5|18
CASSTEVPRAGGIETQYF
>few|TRBV5-4|TRBJ1-3|15
CASTLHPNGRNTIYF
>NA|TRBV27|TRBJ2-4|17
CASSPMGLANEGDIQYF
>many|TRBV4-3|TRBJ2-2|15
CASSQEGTPTGELFF
>few|TRBV4-1|TRBJ2-3|15
CASSQDRGLPDTQYF
>NA|TRBV6-5|TRBJ1-2|12
CASSYTGVGYTF
>NA|TRBV6-5|TRBJ2-1|13
CASTQWPYNEQFF
>few|TRBV11-2|TRBJ1-1|14
CASSATGVVTEAFF
>NA|TRBV27|TRBJ2-7|14
CASSFLNLGGEQYF
>NA|TRBV6-5|TRBJ1-1|16
CASSSLRGGANTEAFF
>NA|TRBV6-2/TRBV6-3|TRBJ1-1|16
CASSSQGTGGPPRAFF
>NA|TRBV20-1|TRBJ2-4|19
CSARVLAGLAGGGRDIQYF
>NA|TRBV12-3/TRBV12-4|TRBJ2-1|16
CASSHPPITSGAAPFF
>few|TRBV11-1|TRBJ2-7|14
CASSSLPGPYEQYF
>NA|TRBV5-1|TRBJ1-1|12
CASSSQNTEAFF
>few|TRBV12-3/TRBV12-4|TRBJ2-7|13
CASSRGLFYEQYF
>few|TRBV6-6|TRBJ2-3|12
CASSAGYDTQYF
>few|TRBV2|TRBJ1-3|16
CASSLAGAGSGNTIYF
>NA|TRBV6-2/TRBV6-3|TRBJ2-1|16
CASQGTGLAGEIEQFF